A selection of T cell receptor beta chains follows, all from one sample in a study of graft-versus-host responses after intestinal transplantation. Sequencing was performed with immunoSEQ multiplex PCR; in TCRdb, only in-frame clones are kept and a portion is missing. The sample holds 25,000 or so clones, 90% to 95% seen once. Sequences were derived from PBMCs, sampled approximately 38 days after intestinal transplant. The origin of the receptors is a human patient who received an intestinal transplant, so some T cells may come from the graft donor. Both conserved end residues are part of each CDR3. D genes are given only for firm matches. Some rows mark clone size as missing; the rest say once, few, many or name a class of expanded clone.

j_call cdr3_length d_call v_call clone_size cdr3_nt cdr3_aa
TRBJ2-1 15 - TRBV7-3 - TGTGCCAGCAGCTTAGGCGGAGGGCGCTACAATGAGCAGTTCTTC CASSLGGGRYNEQFF
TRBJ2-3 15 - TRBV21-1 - TGTGCCAGCAGCAAAGGGACAGTCAAAACAGATACGCAGTATTTT CASSKGTVKTDTQYF
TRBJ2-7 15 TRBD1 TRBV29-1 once TGCAGCGTTAACTGGACGGGCAGGGGGCCCTACGAGCAGTACTTC CSVNWTGRGPYEQYF
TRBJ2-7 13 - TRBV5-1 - TGCGCCAGCGGAACTGGGTCCACCTACGAGCAGTACTTC CASGTGSTYEQYF
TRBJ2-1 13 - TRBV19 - TGTGCCAGTAGTATTGTTCCGGGGAGTGAGCAGTTCTTC CASSIVPGSEQFF
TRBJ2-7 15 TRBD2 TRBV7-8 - TGTGCCAGCAGCCGAGGACTAGCGAAGGGGTACGAGCAGTACTTC CASSRGLAKGYEQYF
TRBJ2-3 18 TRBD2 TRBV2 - TGTGCCAGCAGCCCGCTCCCCTGGGCGGGAGCGTACACAGATACGCAGTATTTT CASSPLPWAGAYTDTQYF
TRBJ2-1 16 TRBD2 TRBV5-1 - TGCGCCAGCAGCTTTTACAGCGGGACCAACTACAATGAGCAGTTCTTC CASSFYSGTNYNEQFF
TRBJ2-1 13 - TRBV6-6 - TGTGCCAGCAGAGCGTTGAGTTACAATGAGCAGTTCTTC CASRALSYNEQFF
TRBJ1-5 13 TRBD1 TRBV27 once TGTGCCAGCAGAGGACAGGGTGATCAGCCCCAGCATTTT CASRGQGDQPQHF
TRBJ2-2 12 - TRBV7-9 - TGTGCCAGCAGCCAATCCACCGGGGAGCTGTTTTTT CASSQSTGELFF
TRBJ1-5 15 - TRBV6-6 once TGTGCCAGCAGCCTCCAGACGCTACAGGGACAGCCCCAGCATTTT CASSLQTLQGQPQHF
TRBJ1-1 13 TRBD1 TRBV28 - TGTGCCAGCAGTTTGGACAGGGACACTGAAGCTTTCTTT CASSLDRDTEAFF
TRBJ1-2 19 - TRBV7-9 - TGTGCCAGCAGCTTATTCTCCCAACCAAGACAGGCGATAAACTATGGCTACACCTTC CASSLFSQPRQAINYGYTF
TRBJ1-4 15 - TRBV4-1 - TGCGCCAGCAGCCAAGTTTTTTCCCCATATTCGAAACTGTTTTTT CASSQVFSPYSKLFF
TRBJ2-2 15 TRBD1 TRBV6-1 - TGTGCCAGCATTCTCGGACAGGGGACGGTCGGGGAGCTGTTTTTT CASILGQGTVGELFF
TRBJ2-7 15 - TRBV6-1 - TGTGCCAGCAGTGAGGGACCCGTGCCCTCCTACGAGCAGTACTTC CASSEGPVPSYEQYF
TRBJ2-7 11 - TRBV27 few TGTGCCAGCAGTTTTGGCTACGAGCAGTACTTC CASSFGYEQYF
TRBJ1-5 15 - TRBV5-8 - TGTGCCAGCAGCTTGGATAGGCCCCCCGTGGAGCCCCAGCATTTT CASSLDRPPVEPQHF
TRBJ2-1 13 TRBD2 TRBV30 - TGTGCCTGGGTACTAGCGGGACCCAATGAGCAGTTCTTC CAWVLAGPNEQFF